These 9 T cell receptor beta chains came from one sample sequenced in a study of blood T cell repertoires in COVID-19. Only in-frame clones appear in the TCRdb table, and some are missing; sequencing was by immunoSEQ multiplex PCR. The sample shows approximately 220,000 clones, under 90% of them seen only once. The sample comprised peripheral blood. The receptors shown here come from a woman between 55 and 75 years old who had recovered from COVID-19.

The CDR3 spells CASSPGQGGNEQFF. The CDR3 nucleotides are TGCGCCAGCAGCCCAGGACAGGGTGGCAATGAGCAGTTCTTC. This rearrangement joins TRBV5-1 to TRBJ2-1; 8 nucleotides agree with TRBD1. This CDR3 is built from 14 residues. CDR1 is SGHRS and CDR2 is YFSETQ in the germline V gene. The junction had 6 bases not matched to a gene; V was cut back by 4 bases and J by 6 bases.

J is TRBJ2-7 and V is TRBV4-1; TRBD2 matches 8 bases. The ends lost 0 bases at V and 1 base at J; junction bases unmatched: 11. Germline assignment: CDR1 MGHRA and CDR2 YSYEKL. This CDR3 contains 18 residues. CDR3 nucleotide sequence: TGCGCCAGCAGCCAAGATTTGATAGCGGGGCAAGTTTCCTACGAGCAGTACTTC. Its translation: CASSQDLIAGQVSYEQYF.

This chain's CDR3 is CASSVSGGDTDTQYF. Here the CDR3 DNA reads TGTGCCAGCAGCGTTAGCGGGGGGGACACAGATACGCAGTATTTT. The chain is built from TRBV9 and TRBJ2-3; 11 bases are a match to TRBD2. The CDR3 is made up of 15 amino acids. V dropped 2 bases and J dropped 2; count of bases not matched to a gene: 1. CDR1 and CDR2 (germline): SGDLS, YYNGEE.

This chain connects TRBV18 to TRBJ2-5, with TRBD2 identical over 8 bases. The CDR3 extends over 14 amino acids. From germline, CDR1 is KGHSH and CDR2 LQKENI. J gave up 6 bases and V 3 bases, and 6 bases lay outside the gene matches. Here the CDR3 reads CASSPDGGVKTQYF. As DNA, the CDR3 is TGTGCCAGCTCACCTGACGGGGGGGTAAAGACCCAGTACTTC.

V gene TRBV30 combines with J gene TRBJ2-3; tentatively, D is TRBD1 (7 bases). Germline loops: CDR1 GTSNPN, CDR2 SVGIG (reference sequence). CDR3 length equals 14 residues. Trimming took 1 base from V and 5 from J, leaving 13 bases between them. CDR3 coding DNA: TGTGCCTGGAGTGGAAGGCAGGGGGGAGATACGCAGTATTTT. It encodes CAWSGRQGGDTQYF.

The chain couples TRBV3-1 (or the pseudogene TRBV3-2) to TRBJ1-5; D may be TRBD1 (5 bases). The CDR3 extends over 16 amino acids. Trimming took off 3 bases at V and 7 bases at J, with 19 bases between the two ends. Germline V gene sequence: CDR1 LGHDT, CDR2 YNNKEL (reference sequence). DNA for the CDR3: TGTGCCAGCAGCCAGGCCCCGACAGCGCCAAGACAGCCCCAGCATTTT. It codes for CASSQAPTAPRQPQHF.

This clone was seen ten or more times. The chain links TRBV2 to TRBJ1-5; 9 bases align to TRBD1. Germline CDR1 reads SNHLY; CDR2 reads FYNNEI. V dropped 8 bases and J dropped 2; count of bases not matched to a gene: 7. The CDR3 is 15 residues long. The CDR3 is CASGGDREGNQPQHF. Written as DNA, the CDR3 is TGTGCCAGCGGGGGGGACAGGGAAGGCAATCAGCCCCAGCATTTT.

A word on this clone: Other DNA variants within this sample encode the same CDR3. V usage is TRBV4-3 and J usage is TRBJ2-3; TRBD2 agrees at 13 bases. V lost 1 base, J lost 4 bases, and 2 bases stayed unmatched. Germline V CDR1 and CDR2: LGHNA, YSLEER. The length of the CDR3 is 16 residues. The CDR3 region is CASSQVTSGGADTQYF. The CDR3 DNA is TGCGCCAGCAGCCAAGTTACTAGCGGGGGGGCAGATACGCAGTATTTT.

This chain connects TRBV19 to TRBJ1-2; D gene uncertain. CDR3 size: 13 residues. The V gene lost 2 bases and the J gene lost 2 bases, with 6 bases spanning the gap. Germline V lookup: CDR1 LNHDA, CDR2 SQIVND (reference sequence). The CDR3 DNA reads TGTGCCAGTAGTATATCCGGGAACTATGGCTACACCTTC. This gives the protein CASSISGNYGYTF.